There are a few counts of the clone carrying this T cell receptor beta chain. What it recognizes is unknown. The data derive from a study of CD4+ T cells in melanoma. This CDR3 comprises 16 residues. The trim removed 0 bases at V and 3 bases at J, leaving 6 bases unmatched. Per germline, CDR1 SGHKS and CDR2 YYEKEE (reference sequence). Some clones are missing from TCRdb's copy, which holds only in-frame ones; the method was immunoSEQ multiplex PCR. The sample has over 6,500 clones; approximately 70% are singletons. Study results and caveats: Neoantigen-specific CD4+ T cells in melanoma reportedly had diverse differentiation states.

The origin of this receptor is a human donor with melanoma. Sequenced sample: cells from a culture (not recorded whether cultured in vitro). V gene TRBV5-5 combines with J gene TRBJ2-3; TRBD1 agrees at 8 bases. CDR3 in DNA: TGTGCCAGCAGCTTGGGGCCAGGGGGCGTAACAGATACGCAGTATTTT. Translation gives CASSLGPGGVTDTQYF.